This TCR beta chain is drawn from a study of blood T cell repertoires in COVID-19. About the study: T cells, B-cell-depleted T cells, or PBMCs supplied cDNA or gDNA.

Looked up from germline, CDR1 is PRHDT and CDR2 is FYEKMQ (reference sequence). The CDR3 covers 14 residues. The V and J ends lost 0 bases and 2 bases respectively, with 8 bases between them. In the authors' workflow: Amplifying reference gene primers gave estimates of nucleated cell counts. Libraries were prepared by immunoSEQ multiplex PCR; TCRdb keeps only in-frame clonotypes and omits some of them. That table gives V, J and clone size, and the DNA gave D and trimming. Seen here are around 380,000 clones, around 87% observed once, and the top ten hold 1.3%. The chain couples TRBV13 to TRBJ2-7; D remains unclear. The sample was PBMCs or T cells enriched from blood (not recorded which). This receptor was obtained from a man aged 30-40 years who had recovered from COVID-19. The CDR3 sequence is CASSLGALAYEQYF. In nucleotides, the CDR3 is TGTGCCAGCAGCTTAGGAGCATTAGCCTACGAGCAGTACTTC. The variable domain in full, completed from reference TRBV13 and TRBJ2-7, reads AAGVIQSPRHLIKEKRETATLKCYPIPRHDTVYWYQQGPGQDPQFLISFYEKMQSDKGSIPDRFSAQQFSDYHSELNMSSLELGDSALYFCASSLGALAYEQYFGPGTRLTVT.